This T cell receptor (beta chain) was recovered during a study of OX40 agonist ivuxolimab in advanced cancers. At the level of the study: Ivuxolimab is a fully human IgG2 antibody that activates OX40 (CD134). General observations from the study: Low normalized clonal expansion also occurred in some nonresponding patients.

Germline loops: CDR1 LGHNA, CDR2 YNFKEQ. V was pared by 0 bases and J by 4 bases, with 12 bases between. The CDR3 has 15 residues. Assay used: immunoSEQ multiplex PCR; TCRdb lists only in-frame clones, some missing. The sample records roughly 76,000 clones, 85% being singletons. Concerning this clone itself: Its antigen is as yet unknown.

No patient had autoimmune disease or received systemic immunosuppression. The sampling schedule covered blood at baseline, cycle 4 day 1, and cycle 7 day 1. Here the sequenced sample was CD4+ or CD8+ T cells sorted from blood, taken in a trial of the OX40 agonist ivuxolimab. The receptor was derived from an adult with an advanced solid tumor such as melanoma, head and neck, liver or kidney cancer. The genes are TRBV4-2 and TRBJ1-2, with D uncertain. As DNA, the CDR3 is TGTGCCAGCAGCCAAGATCACCAGGCCCGCTATGGCTACACCTTC. Its translation: CASSQDHQARYGYTF.